Sequencing of this T cell receptor beta chain was carried out in a study of blood T cell repertoires in COVID-19. The wider study: COVID-19 samples from acute and convalescent phases originated in the United States, Italy and Spain.

This clone has just a few counts. The study drew participants aged about 18 to 95 years from approximately 23 US areas. Looked up from germline, CDR1 is SQVTM and CDR2 is ANQGSEA. The CDR3 covers 13 residues. After removal of 7 bases from V and 6 bases from J, the junction contained 6 bases not matched to a gene. How the authors handled the data: By means of reference gene primer amplification, nucleated cell counts were estimated. Only in-frame clones appear in the TCRdb table, and some are missing; sequencing was by immunoSEQ multiplex PCR. V and J calls and clone size are those listed in that table; D and trimming were worked out from the DNA. The sample lists about 180,000 clones, 75% to 90% seen once, with about 6.3% in the top ten.

The J gene is TRBJ2-1, the V gene TRBV29-1, with 10 bases matching TRBD2. Sequenced: PBMCs or T cells enriched from blood (not recorded which). This clonotype originated in a man aged 35 to 55 who had recovered from COVID-19. CDR3 nucleotides: TGCAGCGCTGAGCGGGGGGGCTCCAATGAGCAGTTCTTC. This gives the protein CSAERGGSNEQFF.